Listed here is a single TCR beta chain. The antigen is unknown. Clones were sequenced by immunoSEQ multiplex PCR, and TCRdb holds only the in-frame ones, with some missing. The repertoire holds some 130,000 clones, with more than 70% as singletons. This record belongs to a study of cytomegalovirus exposure and HLA in healthy donors. The study's findings and limits: Among TCR beta chains, those listed as cytomegalovirus-associated numbered about 160. Most TCR sequences were uncommon, yet certain public TCRs appeared in many donors. First-cohort TCR clusters were later found to tend to co-occur in the approximately 120 validation repertoires. A few chains tied to CMV proved CMV antigen-specific in vitro.

Germline V gene data show CDR1 as MNHEY and CDR2 as SMNVEV (reference sequence). There are 14 residues in the CDR3. The V and J ends lost 2 bases and 1 base respectively, with 8 bases between them. The source is a man younger than 45 in good health and CMV-seronegative. The V gene is TRBV27, the J gene TRBJ1-1; D gene ambiguous. The sequenced sample consisted of PBMCs. The CDR3 region has the DNA TGTGCCAGCAGTTTACGGCAGCGGAACACTGAAGCTTTCTTT. Translating gives CASSLRQRNTEAFF.